Reported below is one T cell receptor (beta chain). The data are from a study of OX40 agonist ivuxolimab in advanced cancers. Study context: The mean age was about 61 years, ranging from about 20 to 90, with 65% to 90% of participants male.

Trimming took 2 bases from V and 8 from J, leaving 5 bases between them. The CDR3 has 11 amino acids. Germline CDR1 reads SGHTA; CDR2 reads FQGTGA. Sequencing was performed with immunoSEQ multiplex PCR; in TCRdb, only in-frame clones are kept and a portion is missing. The sample gives 65,000 or so clones, approximately 82% of which show up once; approximately 5% is in the top ten. Sequenced material: CD4+ or CD8+ T cells sorted from blood, taken in a trial of the OX40 agonist ivuxolimab. V and J are TRBV7-3 and TRBJ2-3; D uncertain. This TCR was recovered from an adult with an advanced solid tumor such as melanoma, head and neck, liver or kidney cancer. CDR3 nucleotide sequence: TGTGCCAGCAGCTTAGGCGGTACGCAGTATTTT. Translating gives CASSLGGTQYF. Variable domain in full (rest from reference TRBV7-3 and TRBJ2-3): GAGVSQTPSNKVTEKGKYVELRCDPISGHTALYWYRQSLGQGPEFLIYFQGTGAADDSGLPNDRFFAVRPEGSVSTLKIQRTERGDSAVYLCASSLGGTQYFGPGTRLTVL.